This is a list of T cell receptor beta chains from one sample in a study of blood T cells in healthy people across ages. TCRdb reanalysed the 5' RACE reads using MiXCR and keeps one entry per CDR3 protein. The top ten hold roughly 2% of the sample, which has 1.5 million to 2 million distinct CDR3 sequences, 49% seen once. Sequenced material: blood. The receptors shown here come from a woman aged 40 to 55 in good health. CDR3s include the opening cysteine and the closing phenylalanine or tryptophan. A D gene is named only where the DNA matches it firmly. The listing skips clone size in some rows; elsewhere it reads once, few, many or a size class.

TRBJ1-6 | . | . | TRBV11-2 | TGTGCCAGCAGCTTAGCGCAGGGACGACAATCACCCCTCCACTTT | CASSLAQGRQSPLHF
TRBJ1-4 | . | . | TRBV4-3 | TGCGCCAGCAGCCCCCGACAGCCCAATGAAAAACTGTTTTTT | CASSPRQPNEKLFF
TRBJ2-1 | . | TRBD1 | TRBV6-1 | TGTGCCAGCAGTGAAGCGGGACAGCACCACTCCTACAATGAGCAGTTCTTC | CASSEAGQHHSYNEQFF
TRBJ2-5 | . | TRBD2 | TRBV12-3/TRBV12-4 | TGTGCCAGCTACTTAGCGGGGGGACAAGAGACCCAGTACTTC | CASYLAGGQETQYF
TRBJ1-1 | . | . | TRBV10-3 | TGTGCCATCAGTGAGACCCCCGGGGACACTGAAGCTTTCTTT | CAISETPGDTEAFF
TRBJ2-7 | . | TRBD2 | TRBV20-1 | TGCAGTGCGACCTCCGGGGGGGCCGGCGAGCAGTACTTC | CSATSGGAGEQYF
TRBJ1-2 | . | . | TRBV6-5 | TGTGCCAGCAGTGACGGATCACCCTATGGCTACACCTTC | CASSDGSPYGYTF
TRBJ2-1 | few | TRBD2 | TRBV11-2 | TGTGCCAGCAGGACGAACCGGGCTAGCGGGGGGACCCAAGAGGCGCAGTTCTTC | CASRTNRASGGTQEAQFF
TRBJ2-3 | . | TRBD2 | TRBV20-1 | TGCAGTGCTAGTGGTAGCGGGTACACAGATACGCAGTATTTT | CSASGSGYTDTQYF
TRBJ2-3 | . | . | TRBV5-1 | TGCGCCAGCAGCTTGGGGATAAGTGGCACTAGCACAGATACGCAGTATTTT | CASSLGISGTSTDTQYF
TRBJ2-1 | few | . | TRBV15 | TGTGCCACCAGCAGAGATTTCGCCTCGAATGAGCAGTTCTTC | CATSRDFASNEQFF
TRBJ2-1 | few | . | TRBV20-1 | TGCAGTGCTAGAGATTCACGAGGAAATAATGAGCAGTTCTTC | CSARDSRGNNEQFF
TRBJ1-1 | . | TRBD1 | TRBV7-9 | TGTGCCAGCAGCCCACAGGGGGCGGTCACTGAAGCTTTCTTT | CASSPQGAVTEAFF
TRBJ2-1 | once | . | TRBV9 | TGTGCCAGCAGCGTAAGATGGGAGTGGAATGAGCAGTTCTTC | CASSVRWEWNEQFF
TRBJ2-5 | few | . | TRBV7-9 | TGTGCCAGCAGCTACTCGGACAGACGCCAAGAGACCCAGTACTTC | CASSYSDRRQETQYF
TRBJ2-7 | few | . | TRBV6-5 | TGTGCCAGCAGTTACCGAGGAGGGGAGCAGTACTTC | CASSYRGGEQYF
TRBJ2-3 | few | . | TRBV4-1 | TGCGCCAGCAGCCAAGTTCCGACTGGCACAGATACGCAGTATTTT | CASSQVPTGTDTQYF
TRBJ1-2 | . | . | TRBV6-5 | TGTGCCAGCAGCGCGACTAGACAGGTCCTCTATGGCTACACCTTC | CASSATRQVLYGYTF
TRBJ1-2 | . | TRBD1 | TRBV7-9 | TGTGCCAGCAGCTCTGGACAGGGGACATATGGCTACACCTTC | CASSSGQGTYGYTF
TRBJ2-1 | . | TRBD2 | TRBV4-2 | TGTGCCAGCAGCCTAAGATCGGGTAGCGGGGTAAACAATGAGCAGTTCTTC | CASSLRSGSGVNNEQFF
TRBJ2-7 | . | . | TRBV4-3 | TGCGCCAGCAGCCAAGGGAGGGTCTCCTACGAGCAGTACTTC | CASSQGRVSYEQYF
TRBJ2-7 | . | . | TRBV4-2 | TGTGCCAGCAGCCAAGAGTCACGGGGTCAGTACGAGCAGTACTTC | CASSQESRGQYEQYF
TRBJ2-5 | . | TRBD1 | TRBV28 | TGTGCCAGCCAGGGGGCCCCAGAGACCCAGTACTTC | CASQGAPETQYF
TRBJ2-5 | few | . | TRBV27 | TGTGCCAGCAGTTTAAGGATTGATGGGGCGGAGACCCAGTACTTC | CASSLRIDGAETQYF
TRBJ2-1 | . | . | TRBV5-1 | TGCGCCAACAGCCTGGGGGACATCGACAATGAGCAGTTCTTC | CANSLGDIDNEQFF
TRBJ2-1 | . | . | TRBV7-8 | TGTGCCAGCAGCTTAGTTGTTTTGAATGAGCAGTTCTTC | CASSLVVLNEQFF
TRBJ2-5 | . | TRBD2 | TRBV4-1 | TGCGCCAGCAGCCAAACTAGCGGGGGTTTGAAGACCCAGTACTTC | CASSQTSGGLKTQYF
TRBJ2-1 | . | . | TRBV5-1 | TGCGCCAGCAGCTTGGCGGCTAGCCGGGCTCTATACAATGAGCAGTTCTTC | CASSLAASRALYNEQFF
TRBJ1-2 | . | . | TRBV28 | TGTGCCAGCAAAGTAGGGGCGACTCCCTATGGCTACACCTTC | CASKVGATPYGYTF
TRBJ2-7 | . | TRBD2 | TRBV28 | TGTGCCAGCACCGACGGGGGGGGTCCTTACAATGAGCAGTACTTC | CASTDGGGPYNEQYF
TRBJ2-7 | . | . | TRBV19 | TGTGCCAGTAGTATAATGGCAGTGGGAACCTACGAGCAGTACTTC | CASSIMAVGTYEQYF
TRBJ2-7 | . | . | TRBV3-1 | TGTGCCAGCAGCCAAGAAGCAGGACGCGAGCAGTACTTC | CASSQEAGREQYF
TRBJ1-4 | . | . | TRBV10-3 | TGTGCCATCAGTGGCAGGGCGAATGAAAAACTGTTTTTT | CAISGRANEKLFF
TRBJ2-1 | . | . | TRBV7-6 | TGTGCCAGCAGCTTCGGTCGGGGAACCGGGACGGGTGTGGGTGATGAGCAGTTCTTC | CASSFGRGTGTGVGDEQFF
TRBJ2-3 | . | TRBD2 | TRBV29-1 | TGCAGCGTTGAGGGCGGGGAGGGCGGCACAGATACGCAGTATTTT | CSVEGGEGGTDTQYF
TRBJ2-4 | . | TRBD2 | TRBV7-8 | TGTGTCAGCAGCGGCGCGCCTCTAGCGGGGGGGTACAAAAACATTCAGTACTTC | CVSSGAPLAGGYKNIQYF
TRBJ2-1 | few | TRBD1 | TRBV4-3 | TGCGCCAGCAGCCAGCCTGGACAGGGGATGGTTGGGCAGTTCTTC | CASSQPGQGMVGQFF
TRBJ1-1 | . | . | TRBV5-1 | TGCGCCAGCAGCTTGGGTACGGGGCGGAACACTGAAGCTTTCTTT | CASSLGTGRNTEAFF
TRBJ2-5 | . | TRBD2 | TRBV27 | TGTGCCAAGACTAGCGGGAGGGTCGAAGAGACCCAGTACTTC | CAKTSGRVEETQYF
TRBJ2-7 | few | TRBD1 | TRBV20-1 | TGCAGTGCCGCAGGGGGCGCGACTAGAGGGGAGCAGTACTTC | CSAAGGATRGEQYF
TRBJ1-6 | . | . | TRBV7-6 | TGTGCCAGCAGCTTAAGGCAGGGAGAGGTCACCCTCCACTTT | CASSLRQGEVTLHF
TRBJ2-5 | . | . | TRBV14 | TGTGCCAGCAGCCACCTTTCTGGGTCCGGCAATGAGCAGTACTTC | CASSHLSGSGNEQYF
TRBJ1-5 | . | . | TRBV7-2 | TGTGCCAGCAGCTTAAACACAGGGACGGGCCAGCCCCAGCATTTT | CASSLNTGTGQPQHF